A selection of T cell receptor beta chains follows, all from one sample in a study of blood T cell repertoires in COVID-19. Assay used: immunoSEQ multiplex PCR; TCRdb lists only in-frame clones, some missing. The sample comprises around 270,000 clones, approximately 91% of which are singletons, and approximately 2.6% rests with the top ten. Source material: peripheral blood. Every receptor here comes from a person between 18 and 30 years old with COVID-19, enrolled during active disease. Each CDR3 is given with its conserved first and last residue. Each record gives: D gene, V gene, J gene, clone size, CDR3 protein, CDR3 DNA. The D gene is left open where the match is weak. The size field is filled for only some rows; it gives once, few, many or a size class.

-,TRBV4-1,TRBJ2-7,-,CASSQADGAEQYF,TGCGCCAGCAGCCAAGCGGATGGAGCCGAGCAGTACTTC
-,TRBV28,TRBJ1-4,-,CASSLQGSSKLFF,TGTGCCAGCAGTTTACAGGGCTCCTCAAAACTGTTTTTT
TRBD2,TRBV14,TRBJ2-3,-,CASSQDGALAGGRDTQYF,TGTGCCAGCAGCCAAGATGGGGCTTTAGCGGGAGGGAGAGATACGCAGTATTTT
TRBD1,TRBV6-5,TRBJ2-7,-,CASMGQGANYEQYF,TGTGCCAGCATGGGACAGGGGGCTAACTACGAGCAGTACTTC
-,TRBV10-3,TRBJ1-6,few,CAISPRDPADSPLHF,TGTGCCATCAGTCCGCGGGACCCAGCGGACTCACCCCTCCACTTT
TRBD2,TRBV4-1,TRBJ2-1,-,CASSPGGGVNEQFF,TGCGCCAGCAGCCCCGGCGGGGGAGTCAATGAGCAGTTCTTC
-,TRBV7-9,TRBJ1-2,-,CASSLQGWDGYTF,TGTGCCAGCAGCTTACAGGGGTGGGATGGCTACACCTTC
-,TRBV28,TRBJ2-3,-,CASSLLRGWSDTQYF,TGTGCCAGCAGTTTACTGCGGGGATGGTCGGATACGCAGTATTTT
TRBD1,TRBV6-5,TRBJ1-5,-,CASSRTGAQPQHF,TGTGCCAGCAGTAGGACAGGGGCTCAGCCCCAGCATTTT
TRBD1,TRBV4-3,TRBJ1-5,-,CASSRGQGKGQPQHF,TGCGCCAGCAGCCGCGGACAGGGGAAAGGTCAGCCCCAGCATTTT
TRBD1,TRBV7-7,TRBJ2-5,-,CASSLSGGETQYF,TGTGCCAGCAGCTTATCAGGGGGAGAGACCCAGTACTTC
-,TRBV12-3/TRBV12-4,TRBJ1-1,-,CASSLARQVEAFF,TGTGCCAGCAGTTTAGCGAGACAGGTGGAAGCTTTCTTT
-,TRBV30,TRBJ1-2,-,CAWSPREAYGYTF,TGTGCCTGGAGTCCCCGAGAAGCTTATGGCTACACCTTC
TRBD1,TRBV30,TRBJ1-2,-,CAYRKDTTGEITHGYTF,TGTGCCTACCGAAAAGACACTACAGGGGAAATAACACATGGCTACACCTTC
-,TRBV19,TRBJ2-1,-,CASSIDPDNEQFF,TGTGCCAGTAGTATAGATCCAGACAATGAGCAGTTCTTC
-,TRBV6-1,TRBJ1-2,-,CASSEASQVPYGYTF,TGTGCCAGCAGTGAAGCGTCTCAGGTTCCCTATGGCTACACCTTC